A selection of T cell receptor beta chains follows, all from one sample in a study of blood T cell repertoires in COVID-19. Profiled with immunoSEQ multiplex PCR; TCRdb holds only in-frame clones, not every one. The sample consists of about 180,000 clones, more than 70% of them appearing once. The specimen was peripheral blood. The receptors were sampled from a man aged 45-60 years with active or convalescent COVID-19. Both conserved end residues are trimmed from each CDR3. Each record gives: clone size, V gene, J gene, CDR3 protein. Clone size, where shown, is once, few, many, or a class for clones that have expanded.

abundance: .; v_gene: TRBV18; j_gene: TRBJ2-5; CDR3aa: ASSPHDRVGETQY
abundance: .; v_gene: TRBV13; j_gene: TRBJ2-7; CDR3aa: ASSLAGGYNEQY
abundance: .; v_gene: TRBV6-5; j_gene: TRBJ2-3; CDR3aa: ASSSGGTYLDTQY
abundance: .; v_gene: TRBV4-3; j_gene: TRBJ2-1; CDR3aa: ASSQDVTTSGTHKQF
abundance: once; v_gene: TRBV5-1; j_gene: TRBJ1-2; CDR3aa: ASSLGSDINYGYT
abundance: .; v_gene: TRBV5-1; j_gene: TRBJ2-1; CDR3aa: ASSGGASGRAAYNEQF
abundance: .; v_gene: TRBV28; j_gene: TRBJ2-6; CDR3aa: ASSKGATGANVLT
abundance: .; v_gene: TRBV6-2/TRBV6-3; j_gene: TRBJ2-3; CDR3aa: ASSYSRGLRTDTQY
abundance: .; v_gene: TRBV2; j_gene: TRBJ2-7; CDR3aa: ASSPARDYEQY
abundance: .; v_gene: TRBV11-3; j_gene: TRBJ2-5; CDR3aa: ASSLRSSGGPYQETQY
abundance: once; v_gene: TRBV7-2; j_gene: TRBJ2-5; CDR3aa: ASSLDRGETQY
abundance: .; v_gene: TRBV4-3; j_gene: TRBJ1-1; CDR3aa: ASSAHPQARQGRTEAF
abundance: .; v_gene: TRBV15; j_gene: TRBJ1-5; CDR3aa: ATSRDQGSNQPQH
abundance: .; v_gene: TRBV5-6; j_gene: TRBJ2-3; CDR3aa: ASSLTLAGGDTQY
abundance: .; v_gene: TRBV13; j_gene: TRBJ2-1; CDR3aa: ASTKWSLSLGTSGRSEQF